The TCR beta chain described here comes from a study of T cell responses to AZD1222 COVID-19 vaccine. Sequencing used immunoSEQ multiplex PCR; TCRdb keeps in-frame clones, though not all of them. Of about 140,000 clones listed, 86% are singletons. The germline gives CDR1 MGHDK, CDR2 SYGVNS. V lost 4 bases and J 3 bases, leaving 18 bases between the germline ends. This CDR3 is built from 17 residues. A word on this clone: Its specificity is unknown.

Study conclusions and caveats: It should be noted that donors were predominantly white British and more often female, and clonal diversity was possibly underestimated.

The sequences come from peripheral blood, collected 28 days after the second AZD1222 dose. The chain links TRBV25-1 to TRBJ1-4; tentatively, D is TRBD1 (6 bases). The TCR originated in an adult who received the AZD1222 COVID-19 vaccine. The CDR3 is CASSGRTVSPANEKLFF. CDR3 DNA sequence: TGTGCCAGCAGTGGGAGGACAGTCAGTCCGGCTAATGAAAAACTGTTTTTT.